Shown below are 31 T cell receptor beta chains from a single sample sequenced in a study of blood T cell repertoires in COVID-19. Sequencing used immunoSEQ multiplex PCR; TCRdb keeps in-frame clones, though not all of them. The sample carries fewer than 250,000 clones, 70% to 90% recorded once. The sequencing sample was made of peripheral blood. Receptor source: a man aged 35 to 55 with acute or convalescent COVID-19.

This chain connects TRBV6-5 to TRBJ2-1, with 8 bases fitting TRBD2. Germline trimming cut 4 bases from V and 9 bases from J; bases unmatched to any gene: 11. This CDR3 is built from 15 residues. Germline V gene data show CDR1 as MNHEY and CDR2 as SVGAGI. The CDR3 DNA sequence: TGTGCCAGCAGTTGGGCTAGCGGGTGGACGGGTGAGCAGTTCTTC. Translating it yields CASSWASGWTGEQFF.

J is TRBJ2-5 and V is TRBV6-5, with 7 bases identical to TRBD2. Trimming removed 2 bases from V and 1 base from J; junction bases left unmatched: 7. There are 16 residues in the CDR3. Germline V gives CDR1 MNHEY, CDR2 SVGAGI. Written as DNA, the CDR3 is TGTGCCAGCAGTTACGGGGTAGCGGGTGTCCAAGAGACCCAGTACTTC. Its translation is CASSYGVAGVQETQYF.

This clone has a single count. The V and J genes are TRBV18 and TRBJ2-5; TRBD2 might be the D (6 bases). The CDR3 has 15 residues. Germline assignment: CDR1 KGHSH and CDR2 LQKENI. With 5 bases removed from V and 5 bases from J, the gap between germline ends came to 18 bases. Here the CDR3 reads CASSTRAGQGETQYF. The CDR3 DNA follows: TGTGCCAGCTCAACGCGAGCGGGCCAAGGGGAGACCCAGTACTTC.

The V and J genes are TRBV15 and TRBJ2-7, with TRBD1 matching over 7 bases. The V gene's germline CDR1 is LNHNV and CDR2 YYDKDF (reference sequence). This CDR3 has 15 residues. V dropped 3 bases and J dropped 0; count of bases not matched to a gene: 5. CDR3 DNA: TGTGCCACCAGCAGTGCCGGGACAGTCTCCTACGAGCAGTACTTC. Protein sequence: CATSSAGTVSYEQYF.

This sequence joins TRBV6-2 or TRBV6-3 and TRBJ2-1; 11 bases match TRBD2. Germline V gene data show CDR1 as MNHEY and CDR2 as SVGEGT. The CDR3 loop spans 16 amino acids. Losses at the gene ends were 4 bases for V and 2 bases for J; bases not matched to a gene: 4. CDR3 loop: CASSSPLAGAYNEQFF. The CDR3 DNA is TGTGCCAGCAGTTCCCCACTAGCGGGAGCCTACAATGAGCAGTTCTTC.

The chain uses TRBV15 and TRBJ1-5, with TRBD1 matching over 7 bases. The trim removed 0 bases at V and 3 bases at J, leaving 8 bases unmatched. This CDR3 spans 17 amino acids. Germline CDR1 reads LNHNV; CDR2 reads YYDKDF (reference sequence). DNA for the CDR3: TGTGCCACCAGCAGAGATAAACAGGGGTGGAACAATCAGCCCCAGCATTTT. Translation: CATSRDKQGWNNQPQHF.

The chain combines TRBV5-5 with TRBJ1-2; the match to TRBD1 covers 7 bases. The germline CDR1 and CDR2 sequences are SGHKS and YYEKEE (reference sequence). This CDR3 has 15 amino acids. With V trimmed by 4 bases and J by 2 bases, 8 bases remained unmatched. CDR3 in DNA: TGTGCCAGCAGCGAGTCTGCACAGGGGAACTATGGCTACACCTTC. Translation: CASSESAQGNYGYTF.

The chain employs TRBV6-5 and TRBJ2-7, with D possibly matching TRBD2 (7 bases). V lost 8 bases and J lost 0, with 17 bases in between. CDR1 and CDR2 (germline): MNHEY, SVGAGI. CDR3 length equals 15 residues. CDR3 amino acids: CASAKGGDLSYEQYF. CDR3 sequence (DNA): TGTGCCAGCGCTAAAGGGGGGGACCTCTCCTACGAGCAGTACTTC.

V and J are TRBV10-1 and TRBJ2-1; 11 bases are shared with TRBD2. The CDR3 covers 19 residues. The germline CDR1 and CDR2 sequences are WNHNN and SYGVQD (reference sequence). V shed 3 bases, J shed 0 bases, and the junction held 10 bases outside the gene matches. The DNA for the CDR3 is TGCGCCAGCAGTGAAACTAGCGGGGGTCCTACTTTCTCCTACAATGAGCAGTTCTTC. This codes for CASSETSGGPTFSYNEQFF.

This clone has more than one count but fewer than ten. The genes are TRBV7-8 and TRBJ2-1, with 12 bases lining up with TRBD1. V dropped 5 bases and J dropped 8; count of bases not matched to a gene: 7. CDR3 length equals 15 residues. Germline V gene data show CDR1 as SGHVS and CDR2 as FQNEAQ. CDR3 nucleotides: TGTGCCAGCAGCCAGGCGGGACAGGGGGCCTATGAGCAGTTCTTC. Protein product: CASSQAGQGAYEQFF. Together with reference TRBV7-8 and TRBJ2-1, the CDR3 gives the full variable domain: GAGVSQSPRYKVAKRGQDVALRCDPISGHVSLFWYQQALGQGPEFLTYFQNEAQLDKSGLPSDRFFAERPEGSVSTLKIQRTQQEDSAVYLCASSQAGQGAYEQFFGPGTRLTVL.

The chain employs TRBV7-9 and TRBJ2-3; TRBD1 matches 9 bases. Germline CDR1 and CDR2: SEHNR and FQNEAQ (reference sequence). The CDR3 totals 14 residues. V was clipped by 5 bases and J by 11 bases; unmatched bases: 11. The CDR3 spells CASSATRDRDGQYF. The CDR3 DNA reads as TGTGCCAGCAGCGCGACCCGGGACAGGGACGGGCAGTATTTT.

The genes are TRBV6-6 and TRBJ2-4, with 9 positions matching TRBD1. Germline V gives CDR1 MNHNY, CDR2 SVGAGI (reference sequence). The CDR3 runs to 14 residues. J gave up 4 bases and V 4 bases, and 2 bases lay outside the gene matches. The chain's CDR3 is CASSSGTGKNIQYF. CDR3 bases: TGTGCCAGCAGTTCGGGGACAGGGAAAAACATTCAGTACTTC.

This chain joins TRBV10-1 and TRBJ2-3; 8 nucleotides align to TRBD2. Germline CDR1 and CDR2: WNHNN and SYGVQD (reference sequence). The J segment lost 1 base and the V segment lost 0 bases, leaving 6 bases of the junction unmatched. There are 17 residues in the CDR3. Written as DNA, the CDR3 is TGCGCCAGCAGTGAGTCGGTGCGGGGGGATCGCACAGATACGCAGTATTTT. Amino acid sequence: CASSESVRGDRTDTQYF.

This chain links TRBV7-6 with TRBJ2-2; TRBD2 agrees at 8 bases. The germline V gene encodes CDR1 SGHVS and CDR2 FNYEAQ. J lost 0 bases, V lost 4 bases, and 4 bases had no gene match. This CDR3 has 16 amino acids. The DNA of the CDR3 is TGTGCCAGCAGCTGGGTAGCGGGGACGAACACCGGGGAGCTGTTTTTT. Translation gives CASSWVAGTNTGELFF.

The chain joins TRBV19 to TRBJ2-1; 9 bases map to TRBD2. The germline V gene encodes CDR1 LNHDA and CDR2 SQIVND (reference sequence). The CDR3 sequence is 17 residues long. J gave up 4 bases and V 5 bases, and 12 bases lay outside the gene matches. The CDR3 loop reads CASSHRLAALRYNEQFF. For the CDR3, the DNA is TGTGCCAGTAGTCACCGACTAGCGGCCCTTCGGTACAATGAGCAGTTCTTC.

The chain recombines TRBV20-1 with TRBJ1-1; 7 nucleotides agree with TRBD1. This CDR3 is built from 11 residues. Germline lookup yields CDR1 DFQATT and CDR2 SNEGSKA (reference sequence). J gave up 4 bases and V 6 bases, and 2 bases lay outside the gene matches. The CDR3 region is CSANRGTEAFF. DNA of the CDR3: TGCAGTGCAAACAGGGGCACTGAAGCTTTCTTT.

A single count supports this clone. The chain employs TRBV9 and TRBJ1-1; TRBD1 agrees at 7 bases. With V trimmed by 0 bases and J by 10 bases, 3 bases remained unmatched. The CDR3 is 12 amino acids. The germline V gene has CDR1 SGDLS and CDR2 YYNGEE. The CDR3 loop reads CASSVVSGGAFF. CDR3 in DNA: TGTGCCAGCAGCGTAGTATCAGGGGGAGCTTTCTTT.

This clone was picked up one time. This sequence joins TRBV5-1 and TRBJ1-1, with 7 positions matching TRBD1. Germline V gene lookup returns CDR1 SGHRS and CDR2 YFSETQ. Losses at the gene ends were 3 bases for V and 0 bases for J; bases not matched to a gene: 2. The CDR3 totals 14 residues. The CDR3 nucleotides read TGCGCCAGCAGCTGGGGACAGATGAACACTGAAGCTTTCTTT. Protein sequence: CASSWGQMNTEAFF. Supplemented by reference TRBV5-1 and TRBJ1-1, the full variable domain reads KAGVTQTPRYLIKTRGQQVTLSCSPISGHRSVSWYQQTPGQGLQFLFEYFSETQRNKGNFPGRFSGRQFSNSRSEMNVSTLELGDSALYLCASSWGQMNTEAFFGQGTRLTVV.

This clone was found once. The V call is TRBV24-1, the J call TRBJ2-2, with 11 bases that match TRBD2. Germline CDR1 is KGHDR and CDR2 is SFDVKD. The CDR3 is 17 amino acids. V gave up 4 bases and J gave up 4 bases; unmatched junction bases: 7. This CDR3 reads CATSDPGTSGFTGELFF. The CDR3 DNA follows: TGTGCCACCAGTGACCCAGGGACTAGCGGATTCACCGGGGAGCTGTTTTTT.

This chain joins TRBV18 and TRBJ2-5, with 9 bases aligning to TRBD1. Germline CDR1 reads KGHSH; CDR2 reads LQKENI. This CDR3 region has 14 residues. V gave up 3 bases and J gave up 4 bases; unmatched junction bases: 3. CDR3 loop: CASSPMDRGETQYF. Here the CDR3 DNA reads TGTGCCAGCTCACCTATGGACAGGGGAGAGACCCAGTACTTC. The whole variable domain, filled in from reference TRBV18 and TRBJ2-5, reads NAGVMQNPRHLVRRRGQEARLRCSPMKGHSHVYWYRQLPEEGLKFMVYLQKENIIDESGMPKERFSAEFPKEGPSILRIQQVVRGDSAAYFCASSPMDRGETQYFGPGTRLLVL.

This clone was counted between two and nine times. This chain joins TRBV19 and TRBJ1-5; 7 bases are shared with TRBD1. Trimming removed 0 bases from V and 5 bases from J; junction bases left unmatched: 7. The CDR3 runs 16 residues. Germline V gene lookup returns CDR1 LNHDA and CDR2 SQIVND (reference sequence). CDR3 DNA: TGTGCCAGTAGTATAGATGCAGGGACAGCTTATCAGCCCCAGCATTTT. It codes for CASSIDAGTAYQPQHF. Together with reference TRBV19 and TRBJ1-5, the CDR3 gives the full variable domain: DGGITQSPKYLFRKEGQNVTLSCEQNLNHDAMYWYRQDPGQGLRLIYYSQIVNDFQKGDIAEGYSVSREKKESFPLTVTSAQKNPTAFYLCASSIDAGTAYQPQHFGDGTRLSIL.

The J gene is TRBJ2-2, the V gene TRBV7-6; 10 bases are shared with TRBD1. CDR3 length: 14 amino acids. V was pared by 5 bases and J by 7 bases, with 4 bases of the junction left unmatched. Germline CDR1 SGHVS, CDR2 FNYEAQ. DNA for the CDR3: TGTGCCAGCAGCGAAGGGACAGGGGTCGGGGAGCTGTTTTTT. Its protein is CASSEGTGVGELFF.

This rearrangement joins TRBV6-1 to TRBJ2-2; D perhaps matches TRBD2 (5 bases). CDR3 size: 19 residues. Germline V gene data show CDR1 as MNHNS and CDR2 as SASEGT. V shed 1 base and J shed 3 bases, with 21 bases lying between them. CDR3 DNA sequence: TGTGCCAGCAGTGAAGAGGTGGCGAGGGTGTTAACGGACACCGGGGAGCTGTTTTTT. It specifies CASSEEVARVLTDTGELFF.

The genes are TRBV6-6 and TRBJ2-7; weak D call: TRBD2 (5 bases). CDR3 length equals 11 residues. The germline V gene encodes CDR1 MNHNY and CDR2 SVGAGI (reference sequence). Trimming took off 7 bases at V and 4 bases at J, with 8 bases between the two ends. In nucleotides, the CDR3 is TGTGCCAGCACTGAGGGTTACGAGCAGTACTTC. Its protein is CASTEGYEQYF.

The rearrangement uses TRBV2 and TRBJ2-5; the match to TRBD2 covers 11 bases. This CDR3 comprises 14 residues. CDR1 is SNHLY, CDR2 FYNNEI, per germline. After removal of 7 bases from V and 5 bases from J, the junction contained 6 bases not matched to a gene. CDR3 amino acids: CASTLAGGGETQYF. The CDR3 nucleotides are TGTGCCAGCACCTTAGCGGGAGGGGGGGAGACCCAGTACTTC.

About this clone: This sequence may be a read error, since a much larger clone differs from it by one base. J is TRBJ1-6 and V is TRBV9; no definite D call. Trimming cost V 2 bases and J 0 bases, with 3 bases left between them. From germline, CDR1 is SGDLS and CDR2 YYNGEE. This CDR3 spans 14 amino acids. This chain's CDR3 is CASSVGSYNSPLHF. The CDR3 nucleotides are TGTGCCAGCAGCGTCGGCTCCTATAATTCACCCCTCCACTTT.

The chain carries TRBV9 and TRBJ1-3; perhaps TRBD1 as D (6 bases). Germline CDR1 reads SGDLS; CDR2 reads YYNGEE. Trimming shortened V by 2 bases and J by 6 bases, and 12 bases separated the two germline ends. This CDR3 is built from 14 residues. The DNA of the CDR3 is TGTGCCAGCAGCGTCCGGGACAACCTAAACACCATATATTTT. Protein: CASSVRDNLNTIYF. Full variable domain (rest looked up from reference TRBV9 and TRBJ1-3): DSGVTQTPKHLITATGQRVTLRCSPRSGDLSVYWYQQSLDQGLQFLIQYYNGEERAKGNILERFSAQQFPDLHSELNLSSLELGDSALYFCASSVRDNLNTIYFGEGSWLTVV.

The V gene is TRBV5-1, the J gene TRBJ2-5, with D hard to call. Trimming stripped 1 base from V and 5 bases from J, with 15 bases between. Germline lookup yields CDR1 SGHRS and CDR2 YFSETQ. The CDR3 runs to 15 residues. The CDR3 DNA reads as TGCGCCAGCAGCTTGATGTCGGGTGCTACCGAGACCCAGTACTTC. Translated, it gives CASSLMSGATETQYF.

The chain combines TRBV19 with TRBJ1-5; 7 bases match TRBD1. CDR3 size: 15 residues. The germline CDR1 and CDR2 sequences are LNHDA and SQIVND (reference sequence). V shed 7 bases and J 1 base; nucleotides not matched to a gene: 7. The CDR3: CASNALTGSNQPQHF. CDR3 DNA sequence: TGTGCCAGTAACGCCCTGACAGGGAGCAATCAGCCCCAGCATTTT.

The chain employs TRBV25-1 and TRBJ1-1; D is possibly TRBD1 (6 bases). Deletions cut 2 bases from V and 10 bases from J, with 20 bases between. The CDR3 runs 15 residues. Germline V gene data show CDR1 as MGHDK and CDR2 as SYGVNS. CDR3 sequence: CASSEPGLAAGAAFF. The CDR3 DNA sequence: TGTGCCAGCAGTGAACCTGGACTCGCGGCGGGGGCAGCTTTCTTT.

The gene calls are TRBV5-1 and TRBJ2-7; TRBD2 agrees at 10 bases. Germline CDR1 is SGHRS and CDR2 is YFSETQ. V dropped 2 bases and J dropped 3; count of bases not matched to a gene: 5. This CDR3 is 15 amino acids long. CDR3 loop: CASSFGPSGGYEQYF. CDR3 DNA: TGCGCCAGCAGCTTCGGACCTAGCGGGGGCTACGAGCAGTACTTC.